One sample yielded the 27 T cell receptor beta chains listed below, sequenced in a study of blood T cell repertoires in COVID-19. Only in-frame clones appear in the TCRdb table, and some are missing; sequencing was by immunoSEQ multiplex PCR. Found here are 150,000 to 200,000 clones, roughly 88% of them singletons; the top ten hold roughly 9.5%. Sequenced input: peripheral blood. The receptors originated from a woman older than 75 with active or convalescent COVID-19.

V and J are TRBV6-5 and TRBJ2-2; D is unclear. With 2 bases removed from V and 6 bases from J, the gap between germline ends came to 13 bases. Germline lookup yields CDR1 MNHEY and CDR2 SVGAGI. The CDR3 consists of 15 residues. The CDR3 protein is CASSYGFGASGELFF. The CDR3 DNA sequence: TGTGCCAGCAGTTACGGATTTGGAGCATCCGGGGAGCTGTTTTTT.

The CDR3 DNA reads as TGTGCCACCAGTGAACCTCGGGACAGGGTGAACTACGAGCAGTACTTC. Translated, it gives CATSEPRDRVNYEQYF. This sequence joins TRBV24-1 and TRBJ2-7; 9 bases map to TRBD1. CDR3 length: 16 residues. Germline V gene data show CDR1 as KGHDR and CDR2 as SFDVKD. Trimming removed 4 bases from V and 3 bases from J; junction bases left unmatched: 9.

The genes are TRBV18 and TRBJ1-5, with 8 bases lining up with TRBD1. V lost 4 bases to trimming and J lost 4 bases; unmatched junction nucleotides: 0. Germline values: CDR1 KGHSH, CDR2 LQKENI. This CDR3 has 13 residues. The DNA for the CDR3 is TGTGCCAGCTCACGACAGGGGAATCAGCCCCAGCATTTT. Translation: CASSRQGNQPQHF.

V is TRBV5-1 and J is TRBJ1-2; no firm D call. Germline lookup yields CDR1 SGHRS and CDR2 YFSETQ. The ends were cut back, 1 base at V and 0 bases at J, with 10 bases in the middle. The CDR3 length is 15 residues. This CDR3 is CASSLLIGANYGYTF. The CDR3 region has the DNA TGCGCCAGCAGCTTGCTAATCGGTGCTAACTATGGCTACACCTTC.

The chain is built from TRBV11-2 and TRBJ1-6; 11 bases map to TRBD1. Trimming cost V 4 bases and J 6 bases; bases outside gene matches: 2. CDR1 is SGHAT and CDR2 is FQNNGV in the germline V gene. This CDR3 is 15 amino acids long. DNA for the CDR3: TGTGCCAGCAGCTCAGGACAGGGGGCTAATTCACCCCTCCACTTT. Amino acid sequence: CASSSGQGANSPLHF.

Only a few counts were recorded for this clone. In the same sample, other DNA sequences code for this CDR3. The rearrangement uses TRBV6-4 and TRBJ1-1, with D unresolved. Per germline, CDR1 MRHNA and CDR2 SNTAGT. V lost 3 bases and J 2 bases, leaving 7 bases between the germline ends. The CDR3 covers 13 residues. CDR3 sequence: CASSEGRNTEAFF. The CDR3 DNA follows: TGTGCCAGCAGTGAAGGGAGAAACACTGAAGCTTTCTTT.

The chain carries TRBV5-4 and TRBJ2-5; 10 nucleotides agree with TRBD2. Germline V gene lookup returns CDR1 SGHNT and CDR2 YYREEE (reference sequence). There are 16 residues in the CDR3. Trimming took 4 bases from V and 2 from J; bases not matched to a gene: 8. The CDR3 protein is CASSPGGSGGQETQYF. The CDR3 DNA is TGTGCCAGCAGCCCCGGGGGTAGCGGGGGGCAAGAGACCCAGTACTTC.

This chain links TRBV19 with TRBJ2-3; 9 bases match TRBD2. CDR3 size: 14 residues. Unmatched junction bases numbered 9, after V lost 10 bases and J lost 4 bases. Germline CDR1 reads LNHDA; CDR2 reads SQIVND (reference sequence). CDR3: CATKRGAGPDTQYF. The CDR3 bases are TGTGCCACAAAGCGGGGGGCCGGTCCAGATACGCAGTATTTT.

The genes are TRBV7-9 and TRBJ1-6, with 9 nucleotides matching TRBD1. Trimming at V came to 3 bases and at J to 7 bases, leaving 1 base not matched to a gene. CDR3 length: 14 residues. The germline CDR1 and CDR2 sequences are SEHNR and FQNEAQ (reference sequence). The CDR3 region is CASSFGQGNSPLHF. The CDR3 coding sequence is TGTGCCAGCAGCTTCGGACAGGGGAATTCACCCCTCCACTTT.

The chain joins TRBV9 to TRBJ2-1; TRBD2 is a possible D gene (6 bases). The germline V gene encodes CDR1 SGDLS and CDR2 YYNGEE. V shed 3 bases and J shed 3 bases, with 16 bases lying between them. This CDR3 contains 16 residues. The CDR3 reads CASSEDSGLLYNEQFF. CDR3 sequence (DNA): TGTGCCAGCAGCGAAGACTCGGGACTGCTCTACAATGAGCAGTTCTTC.

A single count supports this clone. The chain recombines TRBV6-5 with TRBJ2-7; 7 bases map to TRBD1. The V and J ends lost 2 bases and 4 bases, in that order; junction bases with no gene match: 8. This CDR3 is 15 amino acids long. Germline V lookup: CDR1 MNHEY, CDR2 SVGAGI. CDR3: CASSYKRTGSYEQYF. CDR3 bases: TGTGCCAGCAGTTACAAACGGACAGGAAGTTACGAGCAGTACTTC.

V usage is TRBV7-2 and J usage is TRBJ2-3; tentative D call: TRBD1 (5 bases). This CDR3 is 15 amino acids long. V lost 6 bases, J lost 2 bases, and 15 bases lay in between. Germline V gene lookup returns CDR1 SGHTA and CDR2 FQGNSA. The chain's CDR3 is CASSPRAGNTDTQYF. CDR3 coding DNA: TGTGCCAGCAGTCCCCGGGCAGGGAACACAGATACGCAGTATTTT. Complete variable domain (other parts from reference TRBV7-2 and TRBJ2-3): GAGVSQSPSNKVTEKGKDVELRCDPISGHTALYWYRQSLGQGLEFLIYFQGNSAPDKSGLPSDRFSAERTGGSVSTLTIQRTQQEDSAVYLCASSPRAGNTDTQYFGPGTRLTVL.

This clone was seen a handful of times. The CDR3 DNA follows: TGTGCCAGCAGCCTTTTTCAGGCTAGGGGGCCCCGCTATGGCTACACCTTC. Residues: CASSLFQARGPRYGYTF. J is TRBJ1-2 and V is TRBV7-2; 7 nucleotides align to TRBD1. Germline V lookup: CDR1 SGHTA, CDR2 FQGNSA. The CDR3 covers 17 residues. Unmatched junction bases numbered 16, after V lost 5 bases and J lost 4 bases.

The rearrangement links TRBV9 to TRBJ1-4, with D unresolved. This CDR3 comprises 14 residues. CDR1 is SGDLS, CDR2 YYNGEE, per germline. Trimming removed 3 bases from V and 5 bases from J, with 11 bases in between. The CDR3 spells CASSAGVENEKLFF. CDR3 DNA: TGTGCCAGCAGCGCGGGAGTTGAGAATGAAAAACTGTTTTTT.

The genes are TRBV27 and TRBJ2-7, with a possible D match to TRBD1 (6 bases). Trimming shortened V by 6 bases and J by 0 bases, and 12 bases separated the two germline ends. Germline V gene sequence: CDR1 MNHEY, CDR2 SMNVEV (reference sequence). The CDR3 covers 14 residues. The CDR3 here is CASRYTGISYEQYF. For the CDR3, the DNA is TGTGCCAGCAGGTACACAGGGATCTCCTACGAGCAGTACTTC.

The V gene is TRBV5-5, the J gene TRBJ2-5; TRBD1 matches at 8 bases. This CDR3 has 15 residues. Germline lookup yields CDR1 SGHKS and CDR2 YYEKEE (reference sequence). The V segment lost 0 bases and the J segment 5 bases; nucleotides outside the gene matches: 6. This chain's CDR3 is CASSLAGGRGETQYF. CDR3 coding DNA: TGTGCCAGCAGCTTGGCAGGGGGCAGGGGGGAGACCCAGTACTTC.

This rearrangement joins TRBV6-1 to TRBJ1-5; 8 bases match TRBD1. Losses at the gene ends were 3 bases for V and 0 bases for J; bases not matched to a gene: 4. The CDR3 is 16 amino acids. Looked up from germline, CDR1 is MNHNS and CDR2 is SASEGT. CDR3 DNA: TGTGCCAGCAGTGAGGACAGGGTGGGTAGCAATCAGCCCCAGCATTTT. It codes for CASSEDRVGSNQPQHF.

The CDR3, as DNA: TGTGCCAGCAGCTTACAGGAAGGCGCTGGGTGTGATAGCAATCAGCCCCAGCATTTT. Amino acid sequence: CASSLQEGAGCDSNQPQHF. The chain links TRBV11-3 to TRBJ1-5; D is undetermined. The CDR3 covers 19 residues. Germline lookup yields CDR1 SGHNT and CDR2 YENEEA. Between the trimmed V and J ends, which lost 2 bases and 0 bases, there was a span of 20 bases.

This clone was observed once. The chain carries TRBV14 and TRBJ2-7; 7 bases line up with TRBD1. Trimming removed 5 bases from V and 7 bases from J; junction bases left unmatched: 5. This CDR3 spans 12 amino acids. Germline values: CDR1 SGHDN, CDR2 FVKESK. The CDR3 region is CASSFTGVEQYF. The DNA for the CDR3 is TGTGCCAGCAGCTTCACAGGGGTGGAGCAGTACTTC.

This clone was seen more than once but under ten times. The chain employs TRBV4-3 and TRBJ2-7; 11 bases are a match to TRBD1. The CDR3 has 14 residues. J lost 3 bases, V lost 5 bases, and 3 bases had no gene match. Germline CDR1 and CDR2: LGHNA and YSLEER. The CDR3 DNA is TGCGCCAGCAGCTCCGGGACAGGGGGCTACGAGCAGTACTTC. Its protein is CASSSGTGGYEQYF.

The rearrangement joins TRBV19 to TRBJ2-3; TRBD2 agrees at 15 bases. The CDR3 length is 18 residues. CDR1 is LNHDA and CDR2 is SQIVND in the germline V gene (reference sequence). Trimming cost V 3 bases and J 1 base; bases outside gene matches: 5. CDR3 in DNA: TGTGCCAGTAGTATGGGACTAGCGGGGGGCCACCGCACAGATACGCAGTATTTT. It yields the protein CASSMGLAGGHRTDTQYF.

The count of this clone is one. The rearrangement joins TRBV14 to TRBJ1-3; D is unresolved. CDR1 SGHDN and CDR2 FVKESK come from the germline V gene. There are 16 residues in the CDR3. Trimming pared 2 bases from V and 0 bases from J, leaving 11 bases between. CDR3 amino acids: CASSQRTDLSGNTIYF. CDR3 sequence (DNA): TGTGCCAGCAGCCAAAGGACTGACCTCTCTGGAAACACCATATATTTT.

The J gene is TRBJ2-2, the V gene TRBV27; tentative D call: TRBD2 (5 bases). This CDR3 has 17 residues. The V end was cut by 6 bases, the J end by 11 bases, with 28 bases between. From germline, CDR1 is MNHEY and CDR2 SMNVEV (reference sequence). CDR3 region: CASSPPRVSMTLNELFF. The CDR3, as DNA: TGTGCCAGCAGCCCCCCGAGGGTCTCCATGACTTTGAATGAGCTGTTTTTT.

The V and J genes are TRBV7-2 and TRBJ2-7; possibly TRBD2 for D (5 bases). Germline assignment: CDR1 SGHTA and CDR2 FQGNSA. Deletions cut 2 bases from V and 7 bases from J, with 12 bases between. The CDR3 runs 13 residues. The CDR3 region has the DNA TGTGCCAGCAGCTTAAGCCCGGGGTTGGAGCAGTACTTC. This translates into CASSLSPGLEQYF.

The genes are TRBV11-2 and TRBJ1-2; the D gene is possibly TRBD1 (5 bases). The CDR3 covers 12 residues. The V gene's germline CDR1 is SGHAT and CDR2 FQNNGV. The V gene lost 5 bases and the J gene lost 7 bases, with 11 bases spanning the gap. CDR3 residues: CASSPQGIGYTF. CDR3 DNA sequence: TGTGCCAGCAGCCCTCAGGGTATTGGCTACACCTTC.

This chain joins TRBV3-1 (or the pseudogene TRBV3-2) and TRBJ2-1, with TRBD2 identical over 9 bases. CDR3 length: 14 amino acids. Germline CDR1 and CDR2: LGHDT and YNNKEL (reference sequence). After removal of 0 bases from V and 10 bases from J, the junction contained 4 bases not matched to a gene. CDR3 protein: CASSQDSGGYEQFF. CDR3 nucleotides: TGTGCCAGCAGCCAAGATAGCGGGGGATACGAGCAGTTCTTC.

The count of this clone is one. The J gene is TRBJ1-2, the V gene TRBV5-1; D perhaps matches TRBD1 (6 bases). The CDR3 has 13 residues. Between the trimmed V and J ends, which lost 5 bases and 4 bases, there was a span of 12 bases. Per the germline V gene, CDR1 is SGHRS and CDR2 is YFSETQ. CDR3 amino acids: CASSRQALYGYTF. As DNA, the CDR3 is TGCGCCAGCAGTCGACAGGCCCTCTATGGCTACACCTTC.